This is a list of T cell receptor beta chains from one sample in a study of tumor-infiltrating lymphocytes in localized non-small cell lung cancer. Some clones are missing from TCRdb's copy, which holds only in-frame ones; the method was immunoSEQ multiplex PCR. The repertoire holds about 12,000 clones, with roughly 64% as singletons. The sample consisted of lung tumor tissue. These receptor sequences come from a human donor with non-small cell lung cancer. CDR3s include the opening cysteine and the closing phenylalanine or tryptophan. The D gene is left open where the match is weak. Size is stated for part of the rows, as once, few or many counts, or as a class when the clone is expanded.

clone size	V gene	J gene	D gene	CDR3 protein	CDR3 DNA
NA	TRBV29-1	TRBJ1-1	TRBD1	CSANKDRANTEAFF	TGCAGCGCGAACAAGGACAGGGCGAACACTGAAGCTTTCTTT
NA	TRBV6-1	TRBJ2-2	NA	CASRKTGTGELFF	TGTGCCAGCAGGAAAACAGGGACCGGGGAGCTGTTTTTT
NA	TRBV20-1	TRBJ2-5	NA	CSARVETQYF	TGCAGTGCTAGAGTGGAGACCCAGTACTTC
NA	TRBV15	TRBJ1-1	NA	CATSRDPSGAFF	TGTGCCACCAGCAGGGACCCTTCGGGAGCTTTCTTT
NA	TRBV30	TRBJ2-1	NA	CAWSVRFNEQFF	TGTGCCTGGAGTGTACGTTTCAATGAGCAGTTCTTC
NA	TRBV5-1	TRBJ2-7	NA	CASSLGAGQGSSYEQYF	TGCGCCAGCAGCTTGGGAGCCGGGCAGGGTAGCTCCTACGAGCAGTACTTC
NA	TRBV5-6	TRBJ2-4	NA	CASSLPGIVSIQYF	TGTGCCAGCAGCCTTCCAGGCATAGTAAGCATTCAGTACTTC
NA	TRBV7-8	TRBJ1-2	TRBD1	CASSPPGTGYYGYTF	TGTGCCAGCAGCCCGCCCGGGACAGGGTACTATGGCTACACCTTC
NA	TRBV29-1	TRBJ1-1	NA	CSTRWGATEAFF	TGCAGCACGCGGTGGGGGGCCACTGAAGCTTTCTTT
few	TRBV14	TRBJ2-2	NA	CASSQILVGELFF	TGTGCCAGCAGCCAAATCTTGGTCGGGGAGCTGTTTTTT
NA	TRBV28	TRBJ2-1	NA	CASTYPGASAEQFF	TGTGCCAGCACCTACCCGGGTGCATCCGCTGAGCAGTTCTTC
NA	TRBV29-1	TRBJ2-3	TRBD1	CSARQGGTDTQYF	TGCAGCGCCCGACAGGGTGGCACAGATACGCAGTATTTT
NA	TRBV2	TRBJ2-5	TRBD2	CASSPSGGGTQYF	TGTGCCAGCAGTCCTAGCGGGGGAGGGACCCAGTACTTC
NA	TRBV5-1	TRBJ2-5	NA	CASSFFLSTSQETQYF	TGCGCCAGCAGCTTCTTCCTCAGCACCTCCCAAGAGACCCAGTACTTC
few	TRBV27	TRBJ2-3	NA	CASSLRGQSTDTQYF	TGTGCCAGCAGTCTACGGGGGCAAAGCACAGATACGCAGTATTTT
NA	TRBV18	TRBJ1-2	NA	CASSPRKGDGYTF	TGTGCCAGCTCACCACGTAAAGGGGATGGCTACACCTTC
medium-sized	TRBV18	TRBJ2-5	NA	CASSPQSLEETQYF	TGTGCCAGCTCACCGCAGTCACTGGAGGAGACCCAGTACTTC
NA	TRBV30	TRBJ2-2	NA	CAWSRLGAAGELFF	TGTGCCTGGAGTAGATTGGGGGCTGCCGGGGAGCTGTTTTTT
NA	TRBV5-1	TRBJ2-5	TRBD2	CASSDTLGAGFQETQYF	TGCGCCAGCAGCGACACTCTAGGAGCGGGATTCCAAGAGACCCAGTACTTC
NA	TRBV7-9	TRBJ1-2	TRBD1	CASSLGQGDYGYTF	TGTGCCAGCAGCTTGGGACAGGGGGACTATGGCTACACCTTC
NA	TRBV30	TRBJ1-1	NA	CAWSFTVNTEAFF	TGTGCCTGGAGCTTTACAGTTAACACTGAAGCTTTCTTT
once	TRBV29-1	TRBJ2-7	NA	CSVGAGVGYEQYF	TGCAGCGTTGGGGCAGGGGTGGGCTACGAGCAGTACTTC
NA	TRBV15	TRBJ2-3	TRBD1	CATSPRQGISDTQYF	TGTGCCACCAGTCCAAGACAGGGTATCTCAGATACGCAGTATTTT
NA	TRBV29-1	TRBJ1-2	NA	CSVEGGVYGYTF	TGCAGCGTTGAGGGAGGGGTCTATGGCTACACCTTC
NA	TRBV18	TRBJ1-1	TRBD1	CASSVLGQGAMGSMNTEAFF	TGTGCCAGCTCGGTTCTTGGACAGGGGGCGATGGGCTCCATGAACACTGAAGCTTTCTTT
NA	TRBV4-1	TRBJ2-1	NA	CASSQMTYNEQFF	TGCGCCAGCAGCCAGATGACATACAATGAGCAGTTCTTC
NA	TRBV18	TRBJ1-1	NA	CASSQSSGRDAEAFF	TGTGCCAGCTCACAGTCTTCAGGGAGAGACGCTGAAGCTTTCTTT
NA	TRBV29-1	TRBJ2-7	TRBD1	CSVGDRGYEQYF	TGCAGCGTAGGGGACAGGGGCTACGAGCAGTACTTC
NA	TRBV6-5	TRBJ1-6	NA	CASSYLSGSYNSPLHF	TGTGCCAGCAGTTACTTATCCGGCTCCTATAATTCACCCCTCCACTTT
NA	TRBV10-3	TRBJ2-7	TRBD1	CAVRGDSPYEQYF	TGTGCCGTCCGAGGGGACAGCCCCTACGAGCAGTACTTC
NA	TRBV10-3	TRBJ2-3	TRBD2	CAISGAGAGDTQYF	TGTGCCATCAGTGGGGCGGGAGCTGGGGATACGCAGTATTTT
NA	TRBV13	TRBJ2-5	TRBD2	CASSRGGPETQYF	TGTGCCAGCAGCCGGGGGGGGCCGGAGACCCAGTACTTC
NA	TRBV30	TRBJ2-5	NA	CAWAEGGTRQETQYF	TGTGCCTGGGCGGAGGGTGGGACCAGGCAAGAGACCCAGTACTTC
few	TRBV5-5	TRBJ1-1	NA	CASSLTPTTAFF	TGTGCCAGCAGCCTGACCCCAACGACGGCTTTCTTT
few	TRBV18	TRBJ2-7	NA	CASSPGSYEQYF	TGTGCCAGCTCACCGGGCTCCTACGAGCAGTACTTC
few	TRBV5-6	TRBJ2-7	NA	CASSLKYTSYEQYF	TGTGCCAGCAGCTTAAAGTACACGTCCTACGAGCAGTACTTC
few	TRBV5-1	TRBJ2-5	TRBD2	CASSVLAGGAETQYF	TGCGCCAGCAGCGTCCTAGCGGGAGGGGCTGAGACCCAGTACTTC